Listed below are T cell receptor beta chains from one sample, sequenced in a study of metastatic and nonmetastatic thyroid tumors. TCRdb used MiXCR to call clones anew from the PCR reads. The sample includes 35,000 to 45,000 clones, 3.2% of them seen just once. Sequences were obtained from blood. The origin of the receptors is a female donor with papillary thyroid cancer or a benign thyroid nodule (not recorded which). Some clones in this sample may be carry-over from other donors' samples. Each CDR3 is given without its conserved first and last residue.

CDR3: ASSSTLIDLEQY
V: TRBV6-1

CDR3: ASSVEFRTEQY
V: TRBV9

CDR3: ASSVLAGDVNKQC
V: TRBV6-9

CDR3: ASGFLGGGYT
V: TRBV2

CDR3: ATSSGLRSEQF
V: TRBV24-1

CDR3: ASSRSGRKETQY
V: TRBV7-7

CDR3: AWSVGTGGYGYT
V: TRBV30

CDR3: ASRFPDGSAGQAQEQY
V: TRBV28

CDR3: ASSLSGTSTNEQF
V: TRBV7-6

CDR3: ASSLNLGGEQY
V: TRBV28

CDR3: SAISPGTSGRVGNEQY
V: TRBV20-1

CDR3: ASSSATGGNQETQY
V: TRBV5-4

CDR3: ASSRLAGGNNEQF
V: TRBV3-1

CDR3: ASRRDSRTEQY
V: TRBV6-2/TRBV6-3

CDR3: ASSLMGLADNEQF
V: TRBV4-1

CDR3: ASSFRGMNTEAF
V: TRBV12-3/TRBV12-4

CDR3: ASTSLAAYNEQF
V: TRBV7-2

CDR3: ASSAFEGQGPQPQH
V: TRBV19

CDR3: ASSGDSPFSGNTIY
V: TRBV2

CDR3: ASSAGTEYNEQF
V: TRBV6-1

CDR3: ASSALGTGYNEQF
V: TRBV9

CDR3: ASNPGGRITDTQY
V: TRBV12-3/TRBV12-4

CDR3: ASSYSQDRPYGYT
V: TRBV6-2/TRBV6-3

CDR3: ASSYSSRAATEAF
V: TRBV6-5

CDR3: SASPRADTQY
V: TRBV20-1

CDR3: ASSLVAGDQETQY
V: TRBV7-9

CDR3: ASSYPFPSSEDTDTQY
V: TRBV7-8

CDR3: ASSPRGRETQPQH
V: TRBV2

CDR3: ASSLFLGGGRTEAF
V: TRBV13

CDR3: ASSPSGQGVLHSGNTIY
V: TRBV7-2

CDR3: ASSPGQGGTYEQY
V: TRBV28

CDR3: ASSIVSIGQGEAGELF
V: TRBV19

CDR3: ASSWGTGSGEQY
V: TRBV7-6

CDR3: ASRPSGSGELF
V: TRBV6-1

CDR3: ASSISWGYT
V: TRBV2

CDR3: ASSPLGLAGVDEQY
V: TRBV27

CDR3: ASILDSLYGYT
V: TRBV6-9